This T cell receptor (beta chain) was captured by sequencing in a study of T-cell memory formation after mild COVID-19. This clonotype occurred many times. Antigen: not known. Each CDR3 protein gets one entry after TCRdb re-called the 5' RACE reads with MiXCR. The sample lists under 200,000 distinct CDR3 sequences, roughly 12% occurring once. Findings and limits, study-wide: Researchers could not confirm that second-wave clones peaking on day 37 targeted SARS-CoV-2. Clones shrinking from day 15 to 85 showed even CD4/CD8 mixes; later expanders tilted CD4+.

Sequences were obtained from PBMCs or a T cell subset sorted from them (not recorded which). The receptor was derived from a man younger than 35 who had mild COVID-19 (a few samples of this study predate the infection). Cell type and time point are not known.

CDR3 DNA sequence: TGCGCCAGCAGCTTGGGACAGGGACCCAATTCACCCCTCCACTTT. Translation: CASSLGQGPNSPLHF. This chain connects TRBV5-1 to TRBJ1-6, with 7 bases lining up with TRBD1. V dropped 0 bases and J dropped 7; count of bases not matched to a gene: 4. Looked up from germline, CDR1 is SGHRS and CDR2 is YFSETQ. The CDR3 covers 15 residues.